The T cell receptor beta chain described here comes from a study of T cells in localized non-small cell lung cancer. Germline trimming cut 7 bases from V and 7 bases from J; bases unmatched to any gene: 10. Germline V CDR1 and CDR2: MNHNS, SASEGT. CDR3 size: 13 residues. The assay was immunoSEQ multiplex PCR, and TCRdb's table has in-frame clones only and misses some. The sample contains some 20,000 clones, about 89% of which appear only once. The V call is TRBV6-1, the J call TRBJ2-7; the match to TRBD2 covers 7 bases. Sequenced here: PBMCs, sampled before any cancer treatment. This receptor was obtained from a man between 40 and 75 years old with stage II squamous cell lung carcinoma. The chain's CDR3 is CASTGGGAREQYF. The CDR3 coding sequence is TGTGCCAGCACTGGGGGAGGGGCTCGGGAGCAGTACTTC.